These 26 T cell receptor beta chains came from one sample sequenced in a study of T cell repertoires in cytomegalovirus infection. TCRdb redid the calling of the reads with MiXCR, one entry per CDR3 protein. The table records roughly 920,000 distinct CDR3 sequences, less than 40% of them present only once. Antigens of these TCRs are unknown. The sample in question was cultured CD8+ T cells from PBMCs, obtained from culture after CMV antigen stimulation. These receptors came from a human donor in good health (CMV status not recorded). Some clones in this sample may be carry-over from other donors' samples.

Here the CDR3 reads CASSLAPAVGQPQHF. CDR3 DNA: TGTGCCAGCAGCTTAGCGCCTGCCGTAGGGCAGCCCCAGCATTTT. The genes are TRBV7-2 and TRBJ1-5, with unresolved D. Germline values: CDR1 SGHTA, CDR2 FQGNSA. The CDR3 extends over 15 amino acids. The V gene lost 0 bases and the J gene lost 7 bases, with 13 bases spanning the gap.

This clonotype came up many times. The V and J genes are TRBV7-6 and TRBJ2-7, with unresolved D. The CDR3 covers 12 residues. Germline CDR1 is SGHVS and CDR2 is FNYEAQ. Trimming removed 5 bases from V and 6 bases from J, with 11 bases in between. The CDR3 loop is CASSHDALEQYF. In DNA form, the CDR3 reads TGTGCCAGCAGCCATGACGCCCTCGAGCAGTACTTC.

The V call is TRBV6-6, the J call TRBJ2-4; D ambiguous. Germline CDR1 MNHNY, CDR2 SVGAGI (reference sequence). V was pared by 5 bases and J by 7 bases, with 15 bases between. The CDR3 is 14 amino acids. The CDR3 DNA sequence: TGTGCCAGCAGTACTGACCAGACGATCAACATTCAGTACTTC. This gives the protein CASSTDQTINIQYF.

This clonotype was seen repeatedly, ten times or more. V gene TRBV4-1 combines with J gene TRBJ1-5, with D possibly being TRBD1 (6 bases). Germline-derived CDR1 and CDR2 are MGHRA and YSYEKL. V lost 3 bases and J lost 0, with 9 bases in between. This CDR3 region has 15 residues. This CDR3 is CASSQGDISNQPQHF. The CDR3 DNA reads TGCGCCAGCAGCCAGGGGGACATTAGCAATCAGCCCCAGCATTTT.

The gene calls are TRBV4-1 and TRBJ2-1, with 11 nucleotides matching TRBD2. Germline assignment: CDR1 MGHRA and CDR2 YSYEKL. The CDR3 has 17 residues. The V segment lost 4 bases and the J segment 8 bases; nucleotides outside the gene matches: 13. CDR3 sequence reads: CASSPTRPSGGRDEQFF. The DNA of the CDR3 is TGCGCCAGCAGCCCTACTAGGCCTAGCGGGGGGAGGGATGAGCAGTTCTTC.

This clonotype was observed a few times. CDR3 bases: TGTGCCAGCAGCTACCCCGGACAGAGTAACTATGGCTACACCTTC. Its protein product is CASSYPGQSNYGYTF. The chain recombines TRBV7-9 with TRBJ1-2; tentatively, D is TRBD1 (6 bases). V was clipped by 4 bases and J by 1 base, with 13 bases between them. CDR3 length equals 15 residues. CDR1 and CDR2 from the germline V gene are SEHNR and FQNEAQ (reference sequence).

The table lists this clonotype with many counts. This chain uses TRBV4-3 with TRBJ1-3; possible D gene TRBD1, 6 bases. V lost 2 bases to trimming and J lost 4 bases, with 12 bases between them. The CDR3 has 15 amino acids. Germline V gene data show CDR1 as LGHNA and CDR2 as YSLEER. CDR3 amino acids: CASSQTTGSGNTIYF. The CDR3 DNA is TGCGCCAGCAGCCAAACGACAGGCTCCGGAAACACCATATATTTT.

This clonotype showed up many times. In nucleotides, the CDR3 is TGTGCCAGCAGTTTGTGGGACAGGGGTTACAAAAACATTCAGTACTTC. Protein: CASSLWDRGYKNIQYF. The rearrangement links TRBV12-3 or TRBV12-4 to TRBJ2-4; 10 bases line up with TRBD1. The length of the CDR3 is 16 residues. V lost 3 bases and J lost 3; bases outside the gene matches: 5.

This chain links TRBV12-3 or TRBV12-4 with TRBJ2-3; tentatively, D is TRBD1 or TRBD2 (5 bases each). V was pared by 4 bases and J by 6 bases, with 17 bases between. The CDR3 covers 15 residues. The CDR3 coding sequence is TGTGCCAGCAGTTCACAGGAGGCGGATTCGGATACGCAGTATTTT. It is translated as CASSSQEADSDTQYF.

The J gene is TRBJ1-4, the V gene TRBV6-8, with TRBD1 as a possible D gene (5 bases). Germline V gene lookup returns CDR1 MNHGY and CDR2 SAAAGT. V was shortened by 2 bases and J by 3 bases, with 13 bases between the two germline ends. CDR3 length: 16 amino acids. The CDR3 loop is CASSYLLGGANEKLFF. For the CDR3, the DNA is TGTGCCAGCAGTTACCTCCTTGGGGGTGCTAATGAAAAACTGTTTTTT.

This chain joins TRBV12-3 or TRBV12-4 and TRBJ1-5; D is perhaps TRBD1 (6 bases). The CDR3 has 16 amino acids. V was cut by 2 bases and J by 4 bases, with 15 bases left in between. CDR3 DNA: TGTGCCAGCAGTTTAAGGTTATACAGGGAGAATCAGCCCCAGCATTTT. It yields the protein CASSLRLYRENQPQHF.

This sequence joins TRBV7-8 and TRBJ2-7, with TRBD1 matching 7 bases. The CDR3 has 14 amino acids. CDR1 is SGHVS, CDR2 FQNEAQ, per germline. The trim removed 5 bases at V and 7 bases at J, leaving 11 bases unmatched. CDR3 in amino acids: CASSTTGVVGEQYV. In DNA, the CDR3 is TGTGCCAGCAGCACTACAGGGGTCGTGGGGGAGCAGTACGTC.

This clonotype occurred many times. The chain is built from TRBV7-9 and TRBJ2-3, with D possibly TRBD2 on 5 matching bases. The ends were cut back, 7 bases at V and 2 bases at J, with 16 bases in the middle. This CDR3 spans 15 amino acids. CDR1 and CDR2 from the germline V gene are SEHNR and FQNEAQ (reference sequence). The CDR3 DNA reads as TGTGCCAGCAAGGTCGGGGAAGGGTCCACAGATACGCAGTATTTT. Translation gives CASKVGEGSTDTQYF.

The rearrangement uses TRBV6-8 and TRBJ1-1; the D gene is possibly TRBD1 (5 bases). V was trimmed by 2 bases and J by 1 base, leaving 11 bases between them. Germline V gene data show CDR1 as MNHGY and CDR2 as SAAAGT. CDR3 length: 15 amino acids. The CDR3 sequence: CASSYRAGKNTEAFF. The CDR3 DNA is TGTGCCAGCAGTTACCGTGCAGGGAAGAACACTGAAGCTTTCTTT.

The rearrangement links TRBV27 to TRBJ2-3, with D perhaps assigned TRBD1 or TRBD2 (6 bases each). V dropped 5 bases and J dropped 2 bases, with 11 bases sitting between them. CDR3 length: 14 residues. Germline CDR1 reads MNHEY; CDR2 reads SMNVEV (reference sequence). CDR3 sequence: CASSKGGYTDTQYF. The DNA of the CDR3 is TGTGCCAGCAGTAAAGGGGGGTACACAGATACGCAGTATTTT.

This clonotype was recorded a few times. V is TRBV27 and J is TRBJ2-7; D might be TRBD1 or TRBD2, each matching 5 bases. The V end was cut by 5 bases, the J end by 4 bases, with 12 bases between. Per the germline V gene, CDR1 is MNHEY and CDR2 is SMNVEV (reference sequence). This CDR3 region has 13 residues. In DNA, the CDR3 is TGTGCCAGCAGTCTCACTGAGGGGTACGAGCAGTACTTC. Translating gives CASSLTEGYEQYF.

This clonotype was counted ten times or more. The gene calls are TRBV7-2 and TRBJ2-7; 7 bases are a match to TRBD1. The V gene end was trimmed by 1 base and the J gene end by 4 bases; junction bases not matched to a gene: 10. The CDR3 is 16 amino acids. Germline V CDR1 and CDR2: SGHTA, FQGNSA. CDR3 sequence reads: CASSLGPGQTHYEQYV. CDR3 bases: TGTGCCAGCAGCTTAGGGCCGGGACAGACCCATTACGAGCAGTACGTC.

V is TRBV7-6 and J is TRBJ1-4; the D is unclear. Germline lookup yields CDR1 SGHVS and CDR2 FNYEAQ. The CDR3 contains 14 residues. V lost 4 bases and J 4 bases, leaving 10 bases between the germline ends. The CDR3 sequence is CASSSGALNEKLFF. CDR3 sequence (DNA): TGTGCCAGCAGCTCGGGAGCTCTTAATGAAAAACTGTTTTTT.

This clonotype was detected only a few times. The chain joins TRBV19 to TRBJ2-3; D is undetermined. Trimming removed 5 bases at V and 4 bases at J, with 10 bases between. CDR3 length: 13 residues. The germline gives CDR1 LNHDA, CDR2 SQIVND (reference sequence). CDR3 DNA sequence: TGTGCCAGTAGTTCCAGTGGACCAGATACGCAGTATTTT. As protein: CASSSSGPDTQYF.

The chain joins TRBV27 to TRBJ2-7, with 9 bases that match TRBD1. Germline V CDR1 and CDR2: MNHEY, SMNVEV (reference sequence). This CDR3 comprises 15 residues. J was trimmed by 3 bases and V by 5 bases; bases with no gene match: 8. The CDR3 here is CASSPKQTGGYEQYF. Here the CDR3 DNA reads TGTGCCAGCAGTCCTAAGCAGACAGGGGGCTACGAGCAGTACTTC.

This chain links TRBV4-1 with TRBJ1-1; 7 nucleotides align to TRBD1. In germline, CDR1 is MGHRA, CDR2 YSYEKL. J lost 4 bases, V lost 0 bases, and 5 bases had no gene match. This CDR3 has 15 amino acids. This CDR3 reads CASSQDEQGITEAFF. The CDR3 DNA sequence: TGCGCCAGCAGCCAAGATGAACAGGGGATCACTGAAGCTTTCTTT.

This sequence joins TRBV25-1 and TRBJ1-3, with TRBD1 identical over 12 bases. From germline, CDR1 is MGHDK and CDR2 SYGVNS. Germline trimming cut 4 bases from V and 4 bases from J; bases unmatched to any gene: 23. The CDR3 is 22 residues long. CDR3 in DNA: TGTGCCAGCAGTGGATATTTTCCGGCCGGGACAGGGGGCGCGCCGTCGGGAAACACCATATATTTT. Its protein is CASSGYFPAGTGGAPSGNTIYF.

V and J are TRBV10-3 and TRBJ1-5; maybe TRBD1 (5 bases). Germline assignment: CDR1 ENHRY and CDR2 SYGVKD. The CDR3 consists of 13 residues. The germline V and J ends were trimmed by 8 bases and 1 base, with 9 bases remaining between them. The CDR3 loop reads CAIRGGSNQPQHF. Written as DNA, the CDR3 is TGTGCCATCCGGGGGGGAAGCAATCAGCCCCAGCATTTT.

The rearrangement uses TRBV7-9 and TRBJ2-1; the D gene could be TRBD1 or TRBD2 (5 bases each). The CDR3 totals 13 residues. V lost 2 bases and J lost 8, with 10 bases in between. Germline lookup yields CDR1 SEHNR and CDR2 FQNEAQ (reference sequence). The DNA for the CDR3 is TGTGCCAGCAGCTTATGGGGGTCGGATGAGCAGTTCTTC. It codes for CASSLWGSDEQFF.

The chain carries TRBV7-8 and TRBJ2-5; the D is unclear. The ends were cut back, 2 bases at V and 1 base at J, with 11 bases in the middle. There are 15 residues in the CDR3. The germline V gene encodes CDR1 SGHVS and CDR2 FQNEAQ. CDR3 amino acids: CASSLTSRVQETQYF. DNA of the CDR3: TGTGCCAGCAGCTTAACCTCCCGGGTCCAAGAGACCCAGTACTTC.

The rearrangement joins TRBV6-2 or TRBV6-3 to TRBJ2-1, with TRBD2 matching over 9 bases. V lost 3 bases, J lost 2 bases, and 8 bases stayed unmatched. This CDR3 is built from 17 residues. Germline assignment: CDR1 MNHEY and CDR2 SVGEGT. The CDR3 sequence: CASSYSQRGATYNEQFF. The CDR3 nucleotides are TGTGCCAGCAGTTATTCCCAGCGGGGGGCTACCTACAATGAGCAGTTCTTC.